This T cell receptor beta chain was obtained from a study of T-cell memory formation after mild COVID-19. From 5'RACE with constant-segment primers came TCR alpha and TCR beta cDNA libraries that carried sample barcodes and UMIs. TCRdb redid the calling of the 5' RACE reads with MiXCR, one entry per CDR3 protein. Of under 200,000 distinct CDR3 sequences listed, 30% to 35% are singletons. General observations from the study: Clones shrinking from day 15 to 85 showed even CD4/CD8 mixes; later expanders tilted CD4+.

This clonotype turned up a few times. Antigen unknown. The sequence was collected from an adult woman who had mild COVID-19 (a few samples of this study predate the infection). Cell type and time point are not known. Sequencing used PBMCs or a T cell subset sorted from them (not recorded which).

The CDR3 sequence: CSVGRDRGSGANVLTF. The CDR3 DNA reads TGCAGCGTTGGCCGGGACAGGGGTTCTGGGGCCAACGTCCTGACTTTC. The rearrangement uses TRBV29-1 and TRBJ2-6, with 10 positions matching TRBD1. Looked up from germline, CDR1 is SQVTM and CDR2 is ANQGSEA. This CDR3 region has 16 residues. With V trimmed by 4 bases and J by 1 base, 4 bases remained unmatched.